This T cell receptor beta chain was sequenced in a study of T cell repertoires in cytomegalovirus infection. Study details: Both a matching HLA type and CMV infection were indicated by public TCR beta signatures.

Study-wide findings and caveats: People with CMV and the relevant HLA were identified by cumulative public TCR beta family frequency. Clonotypes of TCR beta that were HLA-C-restricted and CMV-specific dominated the ex vivo response.

TCRdb reprocessed the reads with MiXCR, giving one entry per CDR3 protein. The table has around 100,000 distinct CDR3 sequences, 10% seen once. V dropped 5 bases and J dropped 5; count of bases not matched to a gene: 8. From germline, CDR1 is LNHDA and CDR2 SQIVND (reference sequence). The CDR3 runs 16 residues. This clonotype was counted only a few times. Its target is unknown. The chain employs TRBV19 and TRBJ2-1; 11 bases align to TRBD2. Sequences were obtained from PBMCs, sequenced either directly or after in vitro stimulation (not recorded which). This sequence was found in a human donor in good health (CMV status not recorded). Some clones in this sample may be carry-over from other donors' samples. CDR3 amino acids: CASSLLTSGVNNEQFF. The DNA for the CDR3 is TGTGCCAGTAGTCTCTTGACTAGCGGGGTTAACAATGAGCAGTTCTTC.